This entry concerns a single T cell receptor (beta chain). Method: immunoSEQ multiplex PCR; TCRdb's copy keeps in-frame clones and lacks some. This table has under 100,000 clones, over 70% appearing once. V lost 4 bases, J lost 7 bases, and 11 bases stayed unmatched. The CDR3 has 16 amino acids. Per the germline V gene, CDR1 is LNHDA and CDR2 is SQIVND (reference sequence). These data originate in a study of CD8 T cell repertoires and HIV-1 epitope variants. This chain links TRBV19 with TRBJ2-7; 12 bases match TRBD2. This receptor was obtained from a male donor with HIV. Specimen: uncultured baseline CD8+ T cells from peripheral blood mononuclear cells (PBMCs). This chain's CDR3 is CASSTRLAGASGEQYF. DNA of the CDR3: TGTGCCAGTAGTACCCGACTAGCGGGGGCCTCTGGGGAGCAGTACTTC. The full variable domain, in which reference TRBV19 and TRBJ2-7 provide the parts outside the CDR3, is DGGITQSPKYLFRKEGQNVTLSCEQNLNHDAMYWYRQDPGQGLRLIYYSQIVNDFQKGDIAEGYSVSREKKESFPLTVTSAQKNPTAFYLCASSTRLAGASGEQYFGPGTRLTVT.